A single sample gave rise to the 26 T cell receptor beta chains below, sequenced in a study of T cells in tumors after PD-1 blockade. TCRdb's table, derived via immunoSEQ multiplex PCR, lists solely in-frame clones and lacks some. The sample holds about 8,000 clones, about two thirds seen once. Sequenced material: tumor tissue, taken after anti-PD-1 treatment. The receptors were gathered from a human donor with basal cell carcinoma.

The rearrangement uses TRBV29-1 and TRBJ1-2, with 8 bases fitting TRBD1. V gave up 6 bases and J gave up 7 bases; unmatched junction bases: 7. CDR3 size: 12 residues. CDR1 SQVTM and CDR2 ANQGSEA come from the germline V gene. CDR3: CSVVDRVSGYTF. CDR3 nucleotide sequence: TGCAGCGTAGTGGACAGGGTGTCTGGCTACACCTTC.

The rearrangement joins TRBV2 to TRBJ2-1; the D gene is possibly TRBD2 (6 bases). This CDR3 comprises 13 residues. The ends were cut back, 2 bases at V and 7 bases at J, with 9 bases in the middle. Germline assignment: CDR1 SNHLY and CDR2 FYNNEI. This CDR3 reads CASSERRANEQFF. In DNA, the CDR3 is TGTGCCAGCAGTGAAAGGAGGGCGAATGAGCAGTTCTTC.

The table lists this clone with a count of one. The chain carries TRBV12-3 or TRBV12-4 and TRBJ1-3; D is ambiguous. With 6 bases removed from V and 8 bases from J, the gap between germline ends came to 11 bases. The CDR3 length is 12 residues. The CDR3 loop is CASSPHRDTIYF. The DNA for the CDR3 is TGTGCCAGCAGCCCCCACCGGGACACCATATATTTT.

There are a few counts of this clone. The rearrangement uses TRBV3-1 (or the pseudogene TRBV3-2) and TRBJ1-6; D gene uncertain. Germline V CDR1 and CDR2: LGHDT, YNNKEL (reference sequence). Trimming cost V 4 bases and J 12 bases, with 10 bases left between them. CDR3 length: 12 residues. CDR3 amino acids: CASSPRLRPLHF. CDR3 DNA sequence: TGTGCCAGCAGCCCCCGATTACGACCCCTCCACTTT.

This clone appeared a few times. The rearrangement links TRBV15 to TRBJ2-1; no reliable D call. This CDR3 is built from 16 residues. Germline V gives CDR1 LNHNV, CDR2 YYDKDF (reference sequence). Trimming pared 1 base from V and 2 bases from J, leaving 12 bases between. CDR3 bases: TGTGCCACCAGCAGAGGTTTCGGGCCAACCTACAATGAGCAGTTCTTC. This codes for CATSRGFGPTYNEQFF.

This sequence joins TRBV13 and TRBJ1-2; TRBD1 agrees at 9 bases. Germline loops: CDR1 PRHDT, CDR2 FYEKMQ (reference sequence). The trim removed 4 bases at V and 4 bases at J, leaving 16 bases unmatched. The CDR3 totals 18 residues. The CDR3 loop is CASSSGGVNRGRGYGYTF. The CDR3, as DNA: TGTGCCAGCAGCTCCGGGGGGGTTAACAGGGGGCGCGGCTATGGCTACACCTTC.

The gene calls are TRBV7-9 and TRBJ1-1, with D perhaps TRBD1 (5 bases). V gave up 8 bases and J gave up 1 base, with 20 bases separating them. CDR3 length: 16 amino acids. CDR1 and CDR2 from the germline V gene are SEHNR and FQNEAQ (reference sequence). The CDR3 spells CASRTGTPLPNTEAFF. In nucleotides, the CDR3 is TGTGCCAGCCGAACCGGGACCCCCTTGCCGAACACTGAAGCTTTCTTT.

The chain carries TRBV30 and TRBJ1-5; 9 nucleotides align to TRBD1. CDR1 GTSNPN and CDR2 SVGIG come from the germline V gene (reference sequence). CDR3 size: 15 residues. V lost 2 bases and J lost 1; bases outside the gene matches: 3. The CDR3 bases are TGTGCCTGGAGTACCGGGACAGGGAGCAATCAGCCCCAGCATTTT. Translation gives CAWSTGTGSNQPQHF.

This chain links TRBV7-9 with TRBJ2-1, with 8 bases lining up with TRBD1. Germline trimming cut 2 bases from V and 3 bases from J; bases unmatched to any gene: 3. The CDR3 totals 15 residues. CDR1 and CDR2 from the germline V gene are SEHNR and FQNEAQ (reference sequence). The CDR3 DNA follows: TGTGCCAGCAGCTTACCGGGACAGGTCTACAATGAGCAGTTCTTC. This translates into CASSLPGQVYNEQFF.

The V and J genes are TRBV6-2 or TRBV6-3 and TRBJ2-4; D not resolved. In germline, CDR1 is MNHEY, CDR2 SVGEGT. With 2 bases removed from V and 9 bases from J, the gap between germline ends came to 5 bases. CDR3 length: 11 amino acids. The CDR3 is CASSYTSIQYF. CDR3 coding DNA: TGTGCCAGCAGTTACACGAGCATTCAGTACTTC.

Only one count was recorded for this clone. J is TRBJ1-4 and V is TRBV2; 8 bases map to TRBD1. CDR1 and CDR2 (germline): SNHLY, FYNNEI. Trimming took 7 bases from V and 7 from J; bases not matched to a gene: 8. The CDR3 is 14 residues long. The CDR3 here is CASTSGTGVEKLFF. Here the CDR3 DNA reads TGTGCCAGCACGTCAGGGACAGGCGTTGAAAAACTGTTTTTT.

The chain recombines TRBV7-2 with TRBJ2-2; D gene unclear. This CDR3 has 13 residues. Trimming cost V 3 bases and J 6 bases, with 8 bases left between them. Germline V gene sequence: CDR1 SGHTA, CDR2 FQGNSA. The CDR3 loop reads CASSFWLSGELFF. CDR3 coding DNA: TGTGCCAGCAGCTTCTGGTTGTCCGGGGAGCTGTTTTTT.

The chain couples TRBV25-1 to TRBJ1-1; D is undetermined. V gave up 2 bases and J gave up 0 bases, with 19 bases separating them. There are 18 residues in the CDR3. Germline-derived CDR1 and CDR2 are MGHDK and SYGVNS. CDR3 sequence (DNA): TGTGCCAGCAGTGAAGAGAGCTTTAGAGGGCAGCTGAACACTGAAGCTTTCTTT. This codes for CASSEESFRGQLNTEAFF.

This clone was picked up one time. The rearrangement links TRBV12-3 or TRBV12-4 to TRBJ2-2, with a tentative D call TRBD1 (6 bases). V dropped 6 bases and J dropped 9 bases, with 11 bases sitting between them. This CDR3 comprises 12 residues. CDR3 DNA sequence: TGTGCCAGCAGAACCAGGGGAAGGGAGCTGTTTTTT. It codes for CASRTRGRELFF.

On this clone: This same CDR3 is encoded by further DNA sequences in the sample. The chain combines TRBV9 with TRBJ1-4; D possibly corresponds to TRBD1 (5 bases). The CDR3 spans 14 residues. Germline CDR1 is SGDLS and CDR2 is YYNGEE. V was pared by 7 bases and J by 8 bases, with 18 bases between. DNA of the CDR3: TGTGCCAGCTCCCGTACGGGGGAAGGGGAAAAACTGTTTTTT. Protein: CASSRTGEGEKLFF.

The chain carries TRBV18 and TRBJ2-2, with 14 bases lining up with TRBD2. J lost 4 bases, V lost 4 bases, and 5 bases had no gene match. This CDR3 region has 17 residues. Germline-derived CDR1 and CDR2 are KGHSH and LQKENI. The CDR3 loop is CASSRGTSGSGTGELFF. The CDR3 nucleotides read TGTGCCAGCTCACGAGGGACTAGCGGGAGCGGCACCGGGGAGCTGTTTTTT.

V is TRBV24-1 and J is TRBJ1-5; D unresolved. Germline lookup yields CDR1 KGHDR and CDR2 SFDVKD. V was cut by 3 bases and J by 3 bases, with 2 bases left in between. The CDR3 length is 12 residues. CDR3 sequence (DNA): TGTGCCACCAGTGATCCCAATCAGCCCCAGCATTTT. Residues: CATSDPNQPQHF.

The chain recombines TRBV5-5 with TRBJ1-2; D is unresolved. The CDR3 is made up of 13 amino acids. In germline, CDR1 is SGHKS, CDR2 YYEKEE (reference sequence). The ends were cut back, 0 bases at V and 0 bases at J, with 3 bases in the middle. The CDR3 region is CASSLDTNYGYTF. DNA for the CDR3: TGTGCCAGCAGCTTGGACACTAACTATGGCTACACCTTC.

The chain has TRBV4-2 and TRBJ2-7; TRBD2 aligns across 9 bases. Germline V gene sequence: CDR1 LGHNA, CDR2 YNFKEQ. The CDR3 contains 14 residues. After removal of 4 bases from V and 4 bases from J, the junction contained 5 bases not matched to a gene. The CDR3 nucleotides are TGTGCCAGCAGCCCGACTAGCGGAGAATACGAGCAGTACTTC. This gives the protein CASSPTSGEYEQYF.

The chain has TRBV4-2 and TRBJ2-5, with TRBD2 as a possible D gene (5 bases). V lost 0 bases and J lost 1, with 12 bases in between. CDR1 and CDR2 from the germline V gene are LGHNA and YNFKEQ. The CDR3 is 16 residues long. CDR3 region: CASSQDLGAVQETQYF. The CDR3 DNA reads as TGTGCCAGCAGCCAAGATCTTGGAGCGGTCCAAGAGACCCAGTACTTC.

The CDR3 loop is CASSPVGLQGDTQYF. For the CDR3, the DNA is TGTGCCAGCAGCCCCGTCGGACTGCAGGGAGATACGCAGTATTTT. The chain carries TRBV5-5 and TRBJ2-3; the D call may be TRBD1 or TRBD2 (5 bases each). The CDR3 spans 15 residues. With 4 bases removed from V and 5 bases from J, the gap between germline ends came to 17 bases. Germline V gives CDR1 SGHKS, CDR2 YYEKEE (reference sequence).

The chain couples TRBV10-2 to TRBJ1-5, with D possibly being TRBD1 (5 bases). The length of the CDR3 is 15 residues. Looked up from germline, CDR1 is WSHSY and CDR2 is SAAADI. V was clipped by 6 bases and J by 4 bases, with 16 bases between them. The DNA of the CDR3 is TGCGCCAGCAGGAAGGGACCCCAATGGAATCAGCCCCAGCATTTT. This sequence encodes CASRKGPQWNQPQHF.

The sample holds a few counts of this clone. The V call is TRBV7-2, the J call TRBJ2-2; D remains ambiguous. Per the germline V gene, CDR1 is SGHTA and CDR2 is FQGNSA. CDR3 length: 13 amino acids. Trimming cost V 3 bases and J 4 bases, with 6 bases left between them. The DNA for the CDR3 is TGTGCCAGCAGCTTTCCGGGCACCGGGGAGCTGTTTTTT. It specifies CASSFPGTGELFF.

The chain employs TRBV2 and TRBJ2-2; TRBD2 matches 13 bases. Germline values: CDR1 SNHLY, CDR2 FYNNEI. With 7 bases clipped from V and 7 bases from J, the junction kept 9 bases outside the gene matches. The CDR3 sequence is 16 residues long. Written as DNA, the CDR3 is TGTGCCAGCAACAAAGGACTAGCGGGAGTTCACGGGGAGCTGTTTTTT. Translating gives CASNKGLAGVHGELFF.

The V and J genes are TRBV5-1 and TRBJ1-4; 7 nucleotides line up with TRBD1. Germline V CDR1 and CDR2: SGHRS, YFSETQ. With 4 bases clipped from V and 0 bases from J, the junction kept 3 bases outside the gene matches. The CDR3 is 15 residues long. This chain's CDR3 is CASSRDSATNEKLFF. In nucleotides, the CDR3 is TGCGCCAGCAGCCGGGACAGTGCAACTAATGAAAAACTGTTTTTT.

The chain employs TRBV6-2 or TRBV6-3 and TRBJ2-1, with TRBD2 identical over 7 bases. J was trimmed by 4 bases and V by 6 bases; bases with no gene match: 18. The CDR3 has 18 residues. Germline V gives CDR1 MNHEY, CDR2 SVGEGT. Here the CDR3 DNA reads TGTGCCAGCAGCGCCACCTCTCCGGGAGGCGTCGGATACAATGAGCAGTTCTTC. It encodes CASSATSPGGVGYNEQFF.